This is a list of T cell receptor beta chains from one sample in a study of blood T cell repertoires in COVID-19. Repertoires were generated with immunoSEQ multiplex PCR, while TCRdb's copy carries only in-frame clones and drops some. The table lists 150,000 to 200,000 clones, about three quarters of them singletons. Sequenced input: peripheral blood. The receptors originated from a man in his 70s with acute or convalescent COVID-19. CDR3s include the opening cysteine and the closing phenylalanine or tryptophan. The order of the fields is D gene, clone size, V gene, J gene, CDR3 DNA, CDR3 protein. D genes are given only for firm matches. Clone size, where shown, is once, few, many, or a class for clones that have expanded.

>TRBD1|NA|TRBV14|TRBJ1-2
TGTGCCAGCAGCCACCAGCTCCGACAGGGAAGGCACTATGGCTACACCTTC
CASSHQLRQGRHYGYTF
>NA|NA|TRBV15|TRBJ1-6
TGTGCCACCAGCAGAGATCCCATGCAGAATTCACCCCTCCACTTT
CATSRDPMQNSPLHF
>TRBD1|NA|TRBV3-1/TRBV3-2|TRBJ2-5
TGTGCCAGCAGCCCCCCAGGGGGCGCAGAGACCCAGTACTTC
CASSPPGGAETQYF
>TRBD1|NA|TRBV5-4|TRBJ1-3
TGTGCCAGCAGCCTCGGACAGGGGGCTGGAAACACCATATATTTT
CASSLGQGAGNTIYF
>NA|NA|TRBV7-8|TRBJ2-7
TGTGCCAGCACCTCAATCTACGACAACTACGAGCAGTACTTC
CASTSIYDNYEQYF
>NA|NA|TRBV4-3|TRBJ2-1
TGCGCCAGCAGCCAAGTCACTAGCACCTACAATGAGCAGTTCTTC
CASSQVTSTYNEQFF
>NA|NA|TRBV21-1|TRBJ1-1
TGTGCCAGCACCCTACTATCACAGGTGAACACTGAAGCTTTCTTT
CASTLLSQVNTEAFF
>TRBD1|NA|TRBV7-8|TRBJ2-7
TGTGCCAGCAGCTTAGGTCGGACAGGGGTCCACGAGCAGTACTTC
CASSLGRTGVHEQYF
>TRBD2|NA|TRBV4-2|TRBJ2-1
TGTGCCAGCAGCCAAGTTAGCGGGGGGGCAGGGAATGAGCAGTTCTTC
CASSQVSGGAGNEQFF
>NA|NA|TRBV19|TRBJ2-2
TGTGCCAGTAGTATAGTATCGGGTTGGGAGCTGTTTTTT
CASSIVSGWELFF
>TRBD1|few|TRBV27|TRBJ1-3
TGTGCCAGCAGTTCAAGAGGGACAGGGGTCTCTGGAAACACCATATATTTT
CASSSRGTGVSGNTIYF
>NA|NA|TRBV21-1|TRBJ1-1
TGTGCCAGCACCTTGAGGCTACGGTGGAACACTGAAGCTTTCTTT
CASTLRLRWNTEAFF
>NA|NA|TRBV6-5|TRBJ2-3
TGTGCCAGCAGTTACATCGGGAGAAATACGCAGTATTTT
CASSYIGRNTQYF
>TRBD1|NA|TRBV9|TRBJ1-2
TGTGCCAGCAGCGTAGAAGTAGAACAGGGGTTTGGTGGCTACACCTTC
CASSVEVEQGFGGYTF
>NA|NA|TRBV6-6|TRBJ2-1
TGTGCCAGCCGTGGCGGGACGTCGCAGTTCTTC
CASRGGTSQFF
>TRBD2|NA|TRBV9|TRBJ2-5
TGTGCCAGCAGCGTAGTGGGACTAGGGGTGGAGACCCAGTACTTC
CASSVVGLGVETQYF
>TRBD1|few|TRBV3-1/TRBV3-2|TRBJ1-5
TGTGCCAGCAGTCCCGACAGGGTGCCCGGCTCGCCCCAGCATTTT
CASSPDRVPGSPQHF
>NA|NA|TRBV7-9|TRBJ2-1
TGTGCCAGCAGCCCAGGGGTTTCTCTCTCCTACAATGAGCAGTTCTTC
CASSPGVSLSYNEQFF
>TRBD1|NA|TRBV7-8|TRBJ2-7
TGTGCCAGCAGCCACGACAGGGGGAACTCCTACGAGCAGTACTTC
CASSHDRGNSYEQYF
>TRBD2|NA|TRBV11-3|TRBJ2-3
TGTGCCAGCAGCCACGGGACTAGCGGAGATACGCAGTATTTT
CASSHGTSGDTQYF
>TRBD2|NA|TRBV9|TRBJ2-7
TGTGCCAGCAGCGCGGGGGGGACAAAGAACTACGAGCAGTACTTC
CASSAGGTKNYEQYF
>TRBD2|NA|TRBV3-1/TRBV3-2|TRBJ2-2
TGTGCCAGCAGCCAACCGCAGCTAGCGGGGGTTCAGACCGGGGAGCTGTTTTTT
CASSQPQLAGVQTGELFF
>NA|NA|TRBV28|TRBJ2-7
TGTGCCAGCAGACCCGCTGACACGGCCAACGAGCAGTACTTC
CASRPADTANEQYF
>TRBD2|NA|TRBV5-1|TRBJ2-1
TGCGCCAGCAGCTTCGGACTAGCGGGTCTCGATGAGCAGTTCTTC
CASSFGLAGLDEQFF
>NA|once|TRBV28|TRBJ1-1
TGTGCCAGCAGTCTCCTGGGGACATCTGGGGACACTGAAGCTTTCTTT
CASSLLGTSGDTEAFF
>TRBD1|once|TRBV3-1/TRBV3-2|TRBJ1-1
TGTGCCAGCAGCCATACGCCACCCAGGGGGCTAGAAGCTTTCTTT
CASSHTPPRGLEAFF
>TRBD2|NA|TRBV18|TRBJ2-7
TGTGCCAGCTCACCACCTGCGCGGGGGGGTTCCTACGAGCAGTACTTC
CASSPPARGGSYEQYF
>NA|NA|TRBV5-1|TRBJ2-7
TGCGCCAGCAGCTTGCTCTCTGGGGCGGCTTCCTACGAGCAGTACTTC
CASSLLSGAASYEQYF
>TRBD1|NA|TRBV27|TRBJ1-5
TGTGCCAGCAGTTCCCCATTTAAGGGGGCGGATTGGCCCCAGCATTTT
CASSSPFKGADWPQHF
>TRBD2|NA|TRBV12-3/TRBV12-4|TRBJ2-7
TGTGCCAGCAGTTTGGGGGGGGTCTACGAGCAGTACTTC
CASSLGGVYEQYF
>TRBD1|many|TRBV20-1|TRBJ1-1
TGCAGTGCTAGTGCCCGGACAGGGGTATCGGCTGAAGCTTTCTTT
CSASARTGVSAEAFF
>TRBD1|NA|TRBV6-4|TRBJ1-2
TGTGCCAGCAGTCCACAGGGGGACGGTAACTATGGCTACACCTTC
CASSPQGDGNYGYTF
>TRBD1|NA|TRBV13|TRBJ1-2
TGTGCCAGCAGCTTAGCGCCTGGGACAGCACCCTCTAACTATGGCTACACCTTC
CASSLAPGTAPSNYGYTF
>NA|NA|TRBV6-1|TRBJ2-1
TGTGCCAGCAGTGACAGGACTTTTTACAATGAGCAGTTCTTC
CASSDRTFYNEQFF
>TRBD1|NA|TRBV10-2|TRBJ1-5
TGCGCCAGCAGCCGGACAGGGGAGGGGGATCAGCCCCAGCATTTT
CASSRTGEGDQPQHF
>TRBD2|NA|TRBV5-5|TRBJ2-3
TGTGCCAGCAGCCTAGGACTAGCGAGTCAAGATACGCAGTATTTT
CASSLGLASQDTQYF
>TRBD2|NA|TRBV11-2|TRBJ2-3
TGTGCCAGCAGCCAAGGGGGTGCGGGGGGGGTTTCAGATACGCAGTATTTT
CASSQGGAGGVSDTQYF
>TRBD1|NA|TRBV12-3/TRBV12-4|TRBJ2-7
TGTGCCAGCAGTTTGGGACAGTCCTACGAGCAGTACTTC
CASSLGQSYEQYF
>NA|NA|TRBV12-3/TRBV12-4|TRBJ2-7
TGTGCCAGCACCCCCGACAGCAGCCTAGAGCAGTACTTC
CASTPDSSLEQYF
>NA|NA|TRBV18|TRBJ2-7
TGTGCCAGCTCACCGGTTACCGGGACTGGCGGGTACGAGCAGTACTTC
CASSPVTGTGGYEQYF
>TRBD2|NA|TRBV5-8|TRBJ2-6
TGTGCCAGCAATCGCCCGGGGGGGGCTGGGGCCAACGTCCTGACTTTC
CASNRPGGAGANVLTF
>TRBD2|few|TRBV7-3|TRBJ2-5
TGTGCCAGCAGCTTCCCCACTAGCGGGGTTGAGACCCAGTACTTC
CASSFPTSGVETQYF
>TRBD1|NA|TRBV2|TRBJ2-7
TGTGCCAGCAGTGCTGAGGGGCCGGGACAGGGTGACGAGCAGTACTTC
CASSAEGPGQGDEQYF
>TRBD2|NA|TRBV28|TRBJ2-5
TGTGCCAGCAGCACTAGCGGGAGAAGCGGAGAGACCCAGTACTTC
CASSTSGRSGETQYF
>TRBD2|NA|TRBV2|TRBJ2-7
TGTGCCAGCAGTCCTCGACTAGCGGGGGGGACCTACGAGCAGTACTTC
CASSPRLAGGTYEQYF
>TRBD1|NA|TRBV19|TRBJ1-2
TGTGCCAGTAGTCTCTCCGGACAGGGCTATGGCTACACCTTC
CASSLSGQGYGYTF
>NA|once|TRBV5-1|TRBJ1-1
TGCGCCAGCAGCTTTGGGTTCCAGGAGGCTGAAGCTTTCTTT
CASSFGFQEAEAFF
>TRBD1|NA|TRBV5-1|TRBJ1-3
TGCGCCAGCAGGGGGACAGGGGCTGGAAACACCATATATTTT
CASRGTGAGNTIYF
>TRBD2|once|TRBV12-5|TRBJ2-5
TGTGCTAGTGGTTTGGTACGACTAGCGGGGAGTTGGATGGAGACCCAGTACTTC
CASGLVRLAGSWMETQYF
>NA|NA|TRBV5-4|TRBJ2-5
TGTGCCAGCAGCTTAGTTCGCGGACAAGAGACCCAGTACTTC
CASSLVRGQETQYF
>NA|NA|TRBV5-1|TRBJ1-2
TGCGCCAGCAGCTTGGGGGCCTCGGTAATTTTGGTTCCCTACACCTTC
CASSLGASVILVPYTF
>NA|NA|TRBV29-1|TRBJ2-5
TGCAGCGTTGAAGGGGCGGGGGCCTCGGAGACCCAGTACTTC
CSVEGAGASETQYF
>NA|once|TRBV6-6|TRBJ2-7
TGTGCCAGCAGTCTCAGGGGGGACGAGCAGTACTTC
CASSLRGDEQYF
>NA|NA|TRBV11-3|TRBJ1-1
TGTGCCAGCAGCTGGACAGCAGGAAACACTGAAGCTTTCTTT
CASSWTAGNTEAFF
>NA|NA|TRBV19|TRBJ2-5
TGTGCCAGTAGCAGAGGGAAAGAGACCCAGTACTTC
CASSRGKETQYF
>NA|NA|TRBV6-2/TRBV6-3|TRBJ1-5
TGTGCCAGCAGTCCAGGGGTTTCCGAGTCGCATTTT
CASSPGVSESHF
>NA|NA|TRBV27|TRBJ2-3
TGTGCCAGCAGCTTCTATTGGGTAGCCACAGATACGCAGTATTTT
CASSFYWVATDTQYF
>TRBD1|NA|TRBV7-2|TRBJ2-5
TGTGCCAGCAGCTTTAGGACAGGACAAGAGACCCAGTACTTC
CASSFRTGQETQYF